The 19 T cell receptor beta chains reported below all come from one sample, sequenced in a study of blood T cells in healthy people across ages. Next came a second PCR, run for roughly 6 to 11 cycles, which used a sample-barcoded 5' primer along with a J-beta primer mix. In TCRdb, the 5' RACE reads were re-called with MiXCR into one record per CDR3 protein. The profile shows 1.5 million to 2 million distinct CDR3 sequences, about 50% of them singletons. The sample was blood. The receptors were gathered from a woman in her 40s in good health.

This chain uses TRBV20-1 with TRBJ2-1; D remains ambiguous. Germline CDR1 and CDR2: DFQATT and SNEGSKA (reference sequence). The CDR3 is made up of 15 amino acids. Trimming took off 0 bases at V and 7 bases at J, with 16 bases between the two ends. Written as DNA, the CDR3 is TGCAGTGCTAGAGATTGGGCGAGCGTCAGGAATGAGCAGTTCTTC. It specifies CSARDWASVRNEQFF.

In its sample, this clonotype was seen a few times. V gene TRBV4-1 combines with J gene TRBJ1-4, with 7 bases fitting TRBD1. V trimming: 0 bases; J trimming: 8 bases; junction bases outside the gene matches: 6. Germline CDR1 and CDR2: MGHRA and YSYEKL. This CDR3 is 15 amino acids long. CDR3 in amino acids: CASSQDGGQREKLFF. CDR3 DNA: TGCGCCAGCAGCCAAGATGGGGGACAGAGGGAAAAACTGTTTTTT.

The chain recombines TRBV29-1 with TRBJ1-2; perhaps TRBD1 as D (6 bases). The CDR3 covers 14 residues. V was cut by 3 bases and J by 6 bases, with 17 bases left in between. Germline CDR1 is SQVTM and CDR2 is ANQGSEA. CDR3: CSVEEGQLGDGYTF. CDR3 DNA: TGCAGCGTTGAGGAAGGACAGCTCGGGGATGGCTACACCTTC.

In its sample, this clonotype was seen a few times. The chain combines TRBV27 with TRBJ2-7, with D tentatively TRBD1 (5 bases). CDR1 MNHEY and CDR2 SMNVEV come from the germline V gene (reference sequence). The CDR3 has 12 residues. V was shortened by 7 bases and J by 4 bases, with 11 bases between the two germline ends. The CDR3: CASKRGLYEQYF. CDR3 nucleotides: TGTGCCAGCAAAAGGGGTTTGTACGAGCAGTACTTC.

The CDR3 DNA reads as TGTGCCAGCGGTATATTCACCGGGGAGCTGTTTTTT. This sequence encodes CASGIFTGELFF. The rearrangement joins TRBV6-5 to TRBJ2-2; D ambiguous. There are 12 residues in the CDR3. Germline V gene lookup returns CDR1 MNHEY and CDR2 SVGAGI. With 8 bases removed from V and 4 bases from J, the gap between germline ends came to 8 bases.

This clonotype turned up a few times. The chain employs TRBV6-2 or TRBV6-3 and TRBJ2-4; TRBD1 is a possible D gene (5 bases). This CDR3 is built from 18 residues. Germline CDR1 MNHEY, CDR2 SVGEGT. The V and J ends lost 0 bases and 1 base respectively, with 16 bases between them. This chain's CDR3 is CASSYSSETGYAKNIQYF. The CDR3 region has the DNA TGTGCCAGCAGTTACTCGAGTGAAACAGGTTACGCCAAAAACATTCAGTACTTC.

This clonotype was observed a few times. The CDR3 DNA reads TGTGCCAGCAGCGTAGATCCCCTAGCGGGGGGAGAGACCCAGTACTTC. Amino acids: CASSVDPLAGGETQYF. The chain joins TRBV9 to TRBJ2-5; 11 positions match TRBD2. CDR3 size: 16 residues. Looked up from germline, CDR1 is SGDLS and CDR2 is YYNGEE. The trim removed 0 bases at V and 4 bases at J, leaving 5 bases unmatched.

V is TRBV29-1 and J is TRBJ1-2, with unresolved D. The CDR3 has 12 amino acids. V was trimmed by 5 bases and J by 4 bases, leaving 11 bases between them. Germline V gene lookup returns CDR1 SQVTM and CDR2 ANQGSEA. CDR3 amino acids: CSVHDQAYGYTF. Here the CDR3 DNA reads TGCAGCGTTCATGACCAGGCCTATGGCTACACCTTC. Complete variable domain (other parts from reference TRBV29-1 and TRBJ1-2): SAVISQKPSRDICQRGTSLTIQCQVDSQVTMMFWYRQQPGQSLTLIATANQGSEATYESGFVIDKFPISRPNLTFSTLTVSNMSPEDSSIYLCSVHDQAYGYTFGSGTRLTVV.

The rearrangement uses TRBV7-9 and TRBJ2-1; TRBD1 matches at 8 bases. V dropped 5 bases and J dropped 7; count of bases not matched to a gene: 7. Germline CDR1 SEHNR, CDR2 FQNEAQ (reference sequence). The CDR3 has 14 residues. The CDR3 DNA sequence: TGTGCCAGCAGCCCAACAGGGGGGCGGAATGAGCAGTTCTTC. Translated, it gives CASSPTGGRNEQFF.

The V gene is TRBV6-6, the J gene TRBJ1-2; TRBD1 is a possible D gene (6 bases). The V end was cut by 5 bases, the J end by 8 bases, with 21 bases between. Germline assignment: CDR1 MNHNY and CDR2 SVGAGI (reference sequence). CDR3 length equals 15 residues. CDR3 residues: CASSNQRPGQWGYTF. CDR3 DNA sequence: TGTGCCAGCAGTAATCAGAGACCGGGACAATGGGGCTACACCTTC.

The chain carries TRBV4-1 and TRBJ2-7, with TRBD2 identical over 8 bases. This CDR3 contains 20 residues. Germline loops: CDR1 MGHRA, CDR2 YSYEKL. The junction had 22 bases not matched to a gene; V was cut back by 3 bases and J by 3 bases. CDR3 loop: CASSQPPGLEVSWAHYEQYF. The CDR3 DNA reads as TGCGCCAGCAGCCAGCCTCCGGGACTAGAAGTTAGCTGGGCCCACTACGAGCAGTACTTC.

Written as DNA, the CDR3 is TGCAGTGCTAGAGGGCCCCAGTTGACAAATGAGCAGTTCTTC. Translation: CSARGPQLTNEQFF. The chain joins TRBV20-1 to TRBJ2-1; D is unresolved. The CDR3 has 14 amino acids. Between the trimmed V and J ends, which lost 1 base and 7 bases, there was a span of 14 bases. Germline loops: CDR1 DFQATT, CDR2 SNEGSKA (reference sequence).

The CDR3 region has the DNA TGTGCCAGCAGTTTTGGGAGTAGGGGAGATACGCAGTATTTT. Protein: CASSFGSRGDTQYF. The J gene is TRBJ2-3, the V gene TRBV27; tentatively, D is TRBD1 or TRBD2 (5 bases each). The CDR3 consists of 14 residues. Looked up from germline, CDR1 is MNHEY and CDR2 is SMNVEV (reference sequence). The V gene lost 3 bases and the J gene lost 5 bases, with 12 bases spanning the gap.

The genes are TRBV20-1 and TRBJ1-4; 9 nucleotides align to TRBD1. CDR1 and CDR2 from the germline V gene are DFQATT and SNEGSKA (reference sequence). V was pared by 2 bases and J by 10 bases, with 11 bases of the junction left unmatched. The CDR3 is made up of 15 amino acids. The CDR3 loop reads CSARSPGTGRGKLFF. CDR3 in DNA: TGCAGTGCTAGATCCCCCGGGACAGGGCGGGGAAAACTGTTTTTT.

This clonotype came up a few times. This chain uses TRBV7-2 with TRBJ2-7, with 7 bases fitting TRBD1. The CDR3 consists of 14 residues. Germline V CDR1 and CDR2: SGHTA, FQGNSA. With 8 bases clipped from V and 4 bases from J, the junction kept 11 bases outside the gene matches. The CDR3 nucleotides are TGTGCCAGCCGCCTAATGGGACAGACTTACGAGCAGTACTTC. Protein product: CASRLMGQTYEQYF.

This chain uses TRBV20-1 with TRBJ1-2, with D maybe TRBD1 (5 bases). The length of the CDR3 is 12 residues. The germline gives CDR1 DFQATT, CDR2 SNEGSKA (reference sequence). V shed 1 base and J shed 6 bases, with 9 bases lying between them. The CDR3: CSARGGGDGYTF. The CDR3, as DNA: TGCAGTGCTAGAGGGGGGGGAGATGGCTACACCTTC.

CDR3 nucleotides: TGTGCCAGCAGTTTATGGGCAGGGGGAGAGACCCAGTACTTC. This sequence encodes CASSLWAGGETQYF. V usage is TRBV27 and J usage is TRBJ2-5, with 7 bases aligning to TRBD1. Germline CDR1 is MNHEY and CDR2 is SMNVEV (reference sequence). V dropped 1 base and J dropped 4; count of bases not matched to a gene: 3. The CDR3 sequence is 14 residues long.

This chain links TRBV7-9 with TRBJ2-2; D ambiguous. CDR3 length equals 16 residues. Trimming took off 5 bases at V and 0 bases at J, with 13 bases between the two ends. CDR1 SEHNR and CDR2 FQNEAQ come from the germline V gene (reference sequence). CDR3 in DNA: TGTGCCAGCAGCACGGCACAATTCGCGAACACCGGGGAGCTGTTTTTT. Encoded protein: CASSTAQFANTGELFF.

This clonotype came up many times. The chain uses TRBV6-1 and TRBJ2-5; TRBD1 matches 11 bases. The J segment lost 1 base and the V segment lost 5 bases, leaving 9 bases of the junction unmatched. The CDR3 has 17 residues. The germline V gene has CDR1 MNHNS and CDR2 SASEGT. The CDR3 DNA follows: TGTGCCAGCAGTCGGACAGGGGGCGTGACTACCCAAGAGACCCAGTACTTC. Protein: CASSRTGGVTTQETQYF.